This T cell receptor (gamma chain) derives from a study of fetal and pediatric gammadelta thymocytes (dated by TCRdb to between 2021 and 2024). Concerning the study at large: The bulk gammadelta thymocyte repertoires combined previously published and newly generated, unpublished data and were used to strengthen a single-cell study of gammadelta thymocyte development. The set of bulk gammadelta thymocyte repertoires included about ten subjects in total: 3 fetal thymus donors and 7 pediatric thymus donors. Unpublished data were combined with previously published data (refs 27,28) to make up the bulk gammadelta thymocyte repertoires. Bulk TCR repertoire data were included to raise the number of subjects and reinforce the CDR3 publicity analysis.

Thymocytes were stained with Zombie NIR viability dye plus antibodies to CD3 (UCHT1), TCRgammadelta (11F2), TCRVgamma9 (IMMU360) and TCRVdelta2 (IMMU389). From human fetal and pediatric thymuses, sorted Vgamma9Vdelta2 and nonVgamma9Vdelta2 gammadelta thymocytes were used to generate bulk TRD and TRG CDR3 repertoires separately. Children undergoing cardiac surgery in Belgium were the source of the pediatric thymus tissue. The pediatric thymus donors in the study ranged in age from roughly 1 to 11 years. As previously described, thymic cell suspensions were prepared from both fetal and post-natal thymuses. NonVgamma9Vdelta2 thymocytes were sorted as CD3+ gammadeltaTCR+ cells that did not have the Vgamma9+Vdelta2+ phenotype. Cells were sorted on a FACS Aria III cell sorter (BD Biosciences). TCRdb shows the sequencer as Illumina MiSeq. In the paper's pipeline: For publicity analysis, the Vgamma9Vdelta2 and nonVgamma9Vdelta2 bulk CDR3 files were merged for each subject into one combined repertoire per subject. Using base R and dplyr, CDR3 publicity was scored on a scale from 0 to 19 by checking each amino acid sequence across 9 single-cell datasets and about ten bulk repertoires. Public reads were reanalyzed in TCRdb with CATT, and rows carrying the same DNA were merged afterwards. The V and J calls here are based on TCRdb, not the publication. The sample includes some 250 gamma-chain clones, with around 3% observed a single time. The ten largest make up 71% of the sample.

Based on the germline V gene (reference sequence), the CDR1 and CDR2 sequences are GITISATS and ISYDGTV. The CDR3, cysteine through phenylalanine, is 13 amino acids long. The DNA shown is the 39-base CDR3, in frame from base 1. This clone was detected a few times. There is no known antigen for this receptor. TCRdb lists the protein of a much larger clone for this DNA, which differs at residue 3, so this is likely a read error; the protein given here is translated from the DNA itself. General conclusions and limits of the study: Compared with post-natal repertoires, fetal gammadelta thymocyte repertoires were previously reported to be enriched for TRDV2, TRGV8 and TRGV9 usage, low N additions and public CDR3s.

The sample consisted of non-Vgamma9Vdelta2 gamma-delta T cells from the thymus. Sample cell subset or site, as interpreted from the label and publication: CD3+gammadeltaTCR+ thymocytes not co-expressing Vgamma9 and Vdelta2. The clonotype comes from a child who underwent cardiac surgery and was recorded as healthy. The sequence links TRGV9 to TRGJP1. The sequenced DNA: TGTGCCGTGTGGGAAAACACTGGTTGGTTCAAGATATTT. It codes for CAVWENTGWFKIF.